Below are 27 T cell receptor beta chains sequenced from a single sample in a study of CD8 T cells in ankylosing spondylitis. In TCRdb, the 5' RACE reads were re-called with MiXCR into one record per CDR3 protein. The sample consists of some 300,000 distinct CDR3 sequences, less than 25% of them appearing once. Sequencing was done on a sample of blood, either unsorted or a sorted T cell fraction (not recorded which). All receptors come from a female donor with ankylosing spondylitis or in good health (not recorded which).

This clonotype was seen a few times. The chain has TRBV7-2 and TRBJ1-4, with D possibly being TRBD1 (6 bases). Germline CDR1 and CDR2: SGHTA and FQGNSA. CDR3 length: 13 amino acids. The V end lost 5 bases, the J end lost 6 bases, and 10 bases lay between the germline ends. CDR3 sequence: CASSPYRDEKLFF. The CDR3 nucleotides read TGTGCCAGCAGCCCGTACAGGGATGAAAAACTGTTTTTT.

The chain recombines TRBV12-3 or TRBV12-4 with TRBJ1-2, with a weak D call TRBD1 (6 bases). The CDR3 consists of 14 residues. Trimming cost V 6 bases and J 4 bases, with 15 bases left between them. CDR3 coding DNA: TGTGCCAGCAGCATCCAACAGGGAATCTATGGCTACACCTTC. Translated, it gives CASSIQQGIYGYTF.

This clonotype turned up a few times. The rearrangement links TRBV5-1 to TRBJ1-2; D gene ambiguous. CDR1 is SGHRS, CDR2 YFSETQ, per germline. The V and J ends lost 2 bases and 7 bases respectively, with 15 bases between them. CDR3 length equals 14 residues. For the CDR3, the DNA is TGCGCCAGCAGCTTACCAAGACCGGGAGGTGGCTACACCTTC. It codes for CASSLPRPGGGYTF. Full variable domain (remainder filled in from reference TRBV5-1 and TRBJ1-2): KAGVTQTPRYLIKTRGQQVTLSCSPISGHRSVSWYQQTPGQGLQFLFEYFSETQRNKGNFPGRFSGRQFSNSRSEMNVSTLELGDSALYLCASSLPRPGGGYTFGSGTRLTVV.

This clonotype was observed a handful of times. The CDR3: CASTKSGRALFF. The CDR3 coding sequence is TGTGCCAGCACGAAGAGCGGGAGGGCGCTGTTTTTT. The J gene is TRBJ2-2, the V gene TRBV5-6; 10 nucleotides agree with TRBD2. The CDR3 totals 12 residues. The V segment lost 6 bases and the J segment 13 bases; nucleotides outside the gene matches: 6. Germline CDR1 SGHDT, CDR2 YYEEEE.

The chain joins TRBV7-2 to TRBJ2-1; 7 nucleotides align to TRBD2. Germline values: CDR1 SGHTA, CDR2 FQGNSA. The length of the CDR3 is 16 residues. After removal of 5 bases from V and 0 bases from J, the junction contained 7 bases not matched to a gene. The CDR3 nucleotides read TGTGCCAGCAGCCAGTCCCGGGACTACTCCTACAATGAGCAGTTCTTC. Its translation is CASSQSRDYSYNEQFF. Full variable domain (missing parts from reference TRBV7-2 and TRBJ2-1): GAGVSQSPSNKVTEKGKDVELRCDPISGHTALYWYRQSLGQGLEFLIYFQGNSAPDKSGLPSDRFSAERTGGSVSTLTIQRTQQEDSAVYLCASSQSRDYSYNEQFFGPGTRLTVL.

This clonotype appeared many times. The chain has TRBV20-1 and TRBJ2-1, with D possibly being TRBD2 (7 bases). V shed 7 bases and J shed 9 bases, with 28 bases lying between them. The CDR3 is 16 amino acids. CDR1 and CDR2 (germline): DFQATT, SNEGSKA (reference sequence). The CDR3 loop reads CSVEATSAQKGVEQFF. DNA of the CDR3: TGCAGTGTTGAAGCCACTAGCGCACAAAAGGGGGTTGAGCAGTTCTTC.

This CDR3 is CAWDWRPDGGEQFF. Written as DNA, the CDR3 is TGTGCCTGGGACTGGCGGCCTGATGGGGGTGAGCAGTTCTTC. The chain has TRBV30 and TRBJ2-1, with D possibly called TRBD1 or TRBD2 (5 bases each). V dropped 5 bases and J dropped 9 bases, with 20 bases sitting between them. The CDR3 spans 14 residues. The V gene's germline CDR1 is GTSNPN and CDR2 SVGIG (reference sequence).

This clonotype was observed a handful of times. This chain's CDR3 is CATSIDRGIGNTIYF. The CDR3 DNA reads TGTGCCACCAGCATCGACAGGGGAATCGGAAACACCATATATTTT. The chain links TRBV15 to TRBJ1-3; 8 bases align to TRBD1. The CDR3 extends over 15 amino acids. The germline V gene has CDR1 LNHNV and CDR2 YYDKDF (reference sequence). J was trimmed by 4 bases and V by 4 bases; bases with no gene match: 6.

This clonotype was observed a few times. In DNA form, the CDR3 reads TGCAGCGTCGACAGGGGAGGCACCGGGGAGCTGTTTTTT. It translates to CSVDRGGTGELFF. This chain connects TRBV29-1 to TRBJ2-2; 8 positions agree with TRBD1. The CDR3 sequence is 13 residues long. With V trimmed by 6 bases and J by 4 bases, 4 bases remained unmatched. Germline loops: CDR1 SQVTM, CDR2 ANQGSEA.

This clonotype occurred a few times. The chain is built from TRBV4-3 and TRBJ1-5; D gene uncertain. Looked up from germline, CDR1 is LGHNA and CDR2 is YSLEER. V shed 0 bases and J shed 11 bases, with 17 bases lying between them. The length of the CDR3 is 15 residues. CDR3 DNA sequence: TGCGCCAGCAGCCAAGATCGACACCTCCCCGTGGCCCAGCATTTT. Encoded protein: CASSQDRHLPVAQHF.

The chain employs TRBV4-3 and TRBJ2-7; unclear D gene. Per germline, CDR1 LGHNA and CDR2 YSLEER. The CDR3 extends over 13 amino acids. The CDR3 is CVDTTDLGNEQYF. CDR3 DNA sequence: TGCGTTGATACCACTGATTTAGGAAACGAGCAGTACTTC.

To note about this clonotype: Since a much larger clone is just one base distant, this may be a read error. The J gene is TRBJ2-1, the V gene TRBV20-1; 12 positions agree with TRBD2. This CDR3 region has 16 residues. From germline, CDR1 is DFQATT and CDR2 SNEGSKA (reference sequence). The CDR3 sequence is CCARGPTSGSAAEQFF. CDR3 sequence (DNA): TGCTGTGCTAGAGGCCCGACTAGCGGGAGTGCGGCTGAGCAGTTCTTC.

This clonotype was found a few times. This sequence joins TRBV6-1 and TRBJ2-5, with 9 positions matching TRBD2. Germline values: CDR1 MNHNS, CDR2 SASEGT. The CDR3 sequence is 14 residues long. V lost 7 bases, J lost 7 bases, and 10 bases stayed unmatched. The CDR3 region has the DNA TGTGCCAGCACCAAAGGAGCGGGAGGCGTGACCCAGTACTTC. Encoded protein: CASTKGAGGVTQYF.

The rearrangement joins TRBV19 to TRBJ2-6; perhaps TRBD1 as D (5 bases). Deletions cut 10 bases from V and 5 bases from J, with 12 bases between. The CDR3 is 13 residues long. Germline CDR1 is LNHDA and CDR2 is SQIVND (reference sequence). The CDR3, as DNA: TGTGCCACCGCAGGGAACCGGGCCAACGTCCTGACTTTC. Residues: CATAGNRANVLTF.

This clonotype was seen a handful of times. The chain joins TRBV20-1 to TRBJ2-7; no clear D. Germline loops: CDR1 DFQATT, CDR2 SNEGSKA (reference sequence). The CDR3 sequence is 13 residues long. The V and J ends lost 6 bases and 5 bases respectively, with 17 bases between them. The CDR3 loop is CSARISGPNEQYF. The CDR3 coding sequence is TGCAGTGCGAGGATTTCAGGTCCCAACGAGCAGTACTTC.

This clonotype was recorded many times. The CDR3 reads CASSLTAGGPVGELFF. DNA for the CDR3: TGTGCCAGCAGTTTGACGGCGGGAGGGCCTGTCGGGGAGCTGTTTTTT. The rearrangement links TRBV12-3 or TRBV12-4 to TRBJ2-2; 9 positions match TRBD2. V lost 3 bases, J lost 7 bases, and 9 bases stayed unmatched. The CDR3 runs 16 residues.

This clonotype was detected ten times or more. The chain uses TRBV29-1 and TRBJ1-6, with 9 bases aligning to TRBD1. CDR1 and CDR2 (germline): SQVTM, ANQGSEA. After removal of 6 bases from V and 7 bases from J, the junction contained 4 bases not matched to a gene. CDR3 size: 13 residues. The CDR3 coding sequence is TGCAGCGTGGCGACAGGGGGAAATTCACCCCTCCACTTT. As protein: CSVATGGNSPLHF. Looking up the rest from reference TRBV29-1 and TRBJ1-6 gives the full variable domain: SAVISQKPSRDICQRGTSLTIQCQVDSQVTMMFWYRQQPGQSLTLIATANQGSEATYESGFVIDKFPISRPNLTFSTLTVSNMSPEDSSIYLCSVATGGNSPLHFGNGTRLTVT.

The V and J genes are TRBV7-9 and TRBJ2-3, with D unclear. CDR3 size: 12 residues. Per the germline V gene, CDR1 is SEHNR and CDR2 is FQNEAQ (reference sequence). Deletions cut 6 bases from V and 6 bases from J, with 10 bases between. The CDR3 reads CASRNFQDTQYF. The DNA for the CDR3 is TGTGCCAGCAGGAACTTTCAGGATACGCAGTATTTT.

This clonotype was recorded a few times. The rearrangement links TRBV9 to TRBJ2-1, with 7 positions matching TRBD2. With V trimmed by 3 bases and J by 8 bases, 8 bases remained unmatched. CDR3 length equals 14 residues. Germline V CDR1 and CDR2: SGDLS, YYNGEE. The CDR3 DNA is TGTGCCAGCAGCGCCCGGGCGGGAGTGCATGAGCAGTTCTTC. Amino acids: CASSARAGVHEQFF.

The chain has TRBV7-2 and TRBJ1-1; TRBD1 matches 8 bases. The CDR3 spans 15 residues. Losses at the gene ends were 3 bases for V and 5 bases for J; bases not matched to a gene: 8. In germline, CDR1 is SGHTA, CDR2 FQGNSA. This CDR3 reads CASSFQGQVGTEAFF. The CDR3 DNA follows: TGTGCCAGCAGCTTCCAGGGACAGGTTGGTACTGAAGCTTTCTTT.

CDR3 sequence reads: CASSPSRDYEQYF. CDR3 nucleotides: TGTGCCAGCAGTCCCTCTCGGGACTACGAGCAGTACTTC. V and J are TRBV19 and TRBJ2-7, with D tentatively TRBD2 (5 bases). CDR3 length equals 13 residues. From germline, CDR1 is LNHDA and CDR2 SQIVND (reference sequence). Trimming took off 9 bases at V and 3 bases at J, with 15 bases between the two ends.

This clonotype has a handful of counts. The V gene is TRBV6-2 or TRBV6-3, the J gene TRBJ2-1; 12 bases line up with TRBD2. The CDR3 has 19 residues. Germline V CDR1 and CDR2: MNHEY, SVGEGT. Germline trimming cut 5 bases from V and 0 bases from J; bases unmatched to any gene: 11. CDR3 nucleotides: TGTGCCAGCAGTCCTTTACCGGGACTAGCGGGCAACTCCTACAATGAGCAGTTCTTC. Encoded protein: CASSPLPGLAGNSYNEQFF.

This chain links TRBV29-1 with TRBJ2-3, with 7 positions matching TRBD2. Looked up from germline, CDR1 is SQVTM and CDR2 is ANQGSEA. J was trimmed by 3 bases and V by 6 bases; bases with no gene match: 15. The CDR3 runs 16 residues. CDR3 in DNA: TGCAGCGTCGACCCCTTAGCGGGCGAGGGAACAGATACGCAGTATTTT. Protein: CSVDPLAGEGTDTQYF.

The V and J genes are TRBV29-1 and TRBJ2-3; the D gene is possibly TRBD1 (5 bases). V lost 7 bases and J 3 bases, leaving 14 bases between the germline ends. The CDR3 is 13 amino acids. Germline V CDR1 and CDR2: SQVTM, ANQGSEA. DNA for the CDR3: TGCAGCGGGGGCCCTTCAGCGACAGATACGCAGTATTTT. Translated: CSGGPSATDTQYF.

This chain joins TRBV20-1 and TRBJ2-7; maybe TRBD1 (9 bases). V lost 0 bases and J 4 bases, leaving 25 bases between the germline ends. Germline loops: CDR1 DFQATT, CDR2 SNEGSKA (reference sequence). This CDR3 is 18 amino acids long. CDR3 sequence: CSARDHRGQREMMYEQYF. DNA of the CDR3: TGCAGTGCTAGAGATCACAGGGGGCAGCGGGAGATGATGTACGAGCAGTACTTC.

This clonotype turned up a few times. The chain employs TRBV6-1 and TRBJ1-5; unclear D gene. Germline values: CDR1 MNHNS, CDR2 SASEGT. V was pared by 1 base and J by 0 bases, with 7 bases between. The CDR3 totals 15 residues. CDR3 region: CASSEVSYSNQPQHF. The CDR3 coding sequence is TGTGCCAGCAGTGAAGTCTCTTATAGCAATCAGCCCCAGCATTTT.

The chain uses TRBV6-5 and TRBJ2-3; 12 bases align to TRBD2. From germline, CDR1 is MNHEY and CDR2 SVGAGI. This CDR3 region has 17 residues. The trim removed 0 bases at V and 6 bases at J, leaving 7 bases unmatched. CDR3 DNA sequence: TGTGCCAGCAGTTACTCGAAAAGACTAGCGGGAGCGGATACGCAGTATTTT. It specifies CASSYSKRLAGADTQYF.